This TCR beta chain was sequenced during a study of technical replicates of blood from a handful of donors. The CDR3 runs 13 residues. Trimming shortened V by 2 bases and J by 4 bases, and 8 bases separated the two germline ends. Germline V gene data show CDR1 as MNHEY and CDR2 as SVGAGI. TCRdb's table, derived via immunoSEQ multiplex PCR, lists solely in-frame clones and lacks some. Among 70,000 or so clones listed, around 90% were seen once. The J gene is TRBJ2-5, the V gene TRBV6-5; a possible D gene is TRBD2 (6 bases). The source of this sequence is a human donor in good health. Some clones in this sample may be carry-over from other donors' samples. The specimen sequenced was PBMCs. CDR3 in DNA: TGTGCCAGCAGTTACAGGGGAGGAGAGACCCAGTACTTC. It is translated as CASSYRGGETQYF.